A single TCR beta chain is shown here with its context. The data derive from a study of shared clonotypes between healthy human individuals. The V segment lost 0 bases and the J segment 5 bases; nucleotides outside the gene matches: 6. Per germline, CDR1 MNHEY and CDR2 SVGAGI. The CDR3 sequence is 15 residues long. Assay used: immunoSEQ multiplex PCR; TCRdb lists only in-frame clones, some missing. This sample has about 820,000 clones, with 85% to 95% found just once. It was CD45RO-negative cells, positively selected for CCR7, that made up naive CD8 cells, with terminally differentiated effector memory CD45RA+ cells excluded.

The source material was naive CD8+ T cells sorted from blood. The sequence was obtained from a man aged 25-40 years in good health. The chain employs TRBV6-5 and TRBJ2-7; 8 nucleotides agree with TRBD1. The CDR3 loop reads CASSYSAGGGHEQYF. Written as DNA, the CDR3 is TGTGCCAGCAGTTACTCGGCAGGGGGCGGCCACGAGCAGTACTTC.